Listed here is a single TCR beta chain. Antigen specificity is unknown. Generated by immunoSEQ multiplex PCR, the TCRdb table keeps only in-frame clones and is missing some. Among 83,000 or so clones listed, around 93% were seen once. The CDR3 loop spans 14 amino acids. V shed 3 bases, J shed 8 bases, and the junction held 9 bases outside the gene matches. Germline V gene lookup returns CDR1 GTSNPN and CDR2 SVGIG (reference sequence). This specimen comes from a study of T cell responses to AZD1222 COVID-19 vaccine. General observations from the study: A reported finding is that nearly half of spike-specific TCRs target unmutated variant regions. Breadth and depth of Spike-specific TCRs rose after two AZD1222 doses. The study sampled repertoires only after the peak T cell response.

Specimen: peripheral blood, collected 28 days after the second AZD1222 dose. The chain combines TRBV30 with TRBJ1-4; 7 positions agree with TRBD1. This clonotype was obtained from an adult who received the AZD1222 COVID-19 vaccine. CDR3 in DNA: TGTGCCTGGAGCGCAAAAGGGGGCGGAGAAAAACTGTTTTTT. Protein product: CAWSAKGGGEKLFF.